The source of this TCR beta chain is a study of PD-L1 blockade in urothelial cancer. Germline CDR1 reads LGHNA; CDR2 reads YNFKEQ. V was clipped by 0 bases and J by 2 bases; unmatched bases: 12. The CDR3 loop spans 18 amino acids. The assay was immunoSEQ multiplex PCR, and TCRdb's table has in-frame clones only and misses some. Of more than 45,000 clones listed, about 72% were seen once; the top ten hold more than 3.5%. The clonotype was recovered from a man aged 70 or older with urothelial cancer. This rearrangement joins TRBV4-2 to TRBJ2-7, with 8 bases identical to TRBD2. Sequences were derived from PBMCs, sampled around atezolizumab (anti-PD-L1) treatment. The CDR3 sequence is CASSQDLGTSGITYEQYF. The DNA of the CDR3 is TGTGCCAGCAGCCAAGATCTGGGAACTAGCGGCATCACCTACGAGCAGTACTTC.